This TCR beta chain came from a study of T cell responses to AZD1222 COVID-19 vaccine. To note about this clone: Its antigen is currently unknown.

The CDR3 extends over 19 amino acids. V was cut by 2 bases and J by 0 bases, with 21 bases left in between. Germline V gene sequence: CDR1 SGHNT, CDR2 YYREEE (reference sequence). Overall study findings and caveats: Close to half of spike-specific TCRs reportedly recognize unmutated variant regions.

Method: immunoSEQ multiplex PCR; TCRdb's copy keeps in-frame clones and lacks some. This table has roughly 150,000 clones, around nine tenths appearing once. The sample in question was peripheral blood, obtained on day 0 of AZD1222 vaccination. J is TRBJ2-4 and V is TRBV5-4; tentatively, D is TRBD2 (9 bases). The receptor was derived from an adult in good health. CDR3 in DNA: TGTGCCAGCAGCTTAGGGACAGGTCGCGGGGGGGTAGCCAAAAACATTCAGTACTTC. Translating it yields CASSLGTGRGGVAKNIQYF.